This entry is about one T cell receptor (beta chain). The antigen remains undetermined. Treatment meaning: roughly 19 received Ad26.COV2.S at low or high dose, single or two shots; about 5 received placebo; per-sample allocation not given. Sampling was performed 63 days after the first vaccine or placebo injection. This sample is drawn from a study of Ad26.COV2.S vaccination and SARS-CoV-2 variants. Study details: This donor came from the COV1001 trial of Ad26.COV2.S. Into the muscle, Ad26.COV2.S was dosed once or twice, 56 days apart. General study findings and limits: An underestimation of total T cell responses may have resulted from the TCR breadth and depth analyses. Researchers reported similar non-spike TCR breadth in vaccine and placebo recipients.

This table comes from immunoSEQ multiplex PCR, and its TCRdb copy is limited to in-frame clones, with some not included. Here the sample spans about 350,000 clones, more than 75% being singletons. V was trimmed by 3 bases and J by 0 bases, leaving 4 bases between them. Germline V gene sequence: CDR1 SGDLS, CDR2 YYNGEE. The CDR3 consists of 12 residues. The rearrangement uses TRBV9 and TRBJ2-7; D uncertain. The input for sequencing was peripheral blood, taken in a trial of Ad26.COV2.S vaccine versus placebo. The origin of this receptor is a person aged 18 to 65 who received the Ad26.COV2.S COVID-19 vaccine or a placebo. The CDR3 sequence: CASSDDSYEQYF. CDR3 nucleotide sequence: TGTGCCAGCAGCGATGACTCCTACGAGCAGTACTTC. The full variable domain, completed using reference TRBV9 and TRBJ2-7, is DSGVTQTPKHLITATGQRVTLRCSPRSGDLSVYWYQQSLDQGLQFLIQYYNGEERAKGNILERFSAQQFPDLHSELNLSSLELGDSALYFCASSDDSYEQYFGPGTRLTVT.